Given below is one TCR beta chain in context. Its antigen target is currently unknown. The CDR3 sequence holds 13 residues, the cysteine and phenylalanine included. The DNA is not on file. The CDR1 and CDR2 encoded by the germline V gene are SQVTM and ANQGSEA. The entry originates in a study of T cells expressing NK-cell markers (dated by TCRdb to about 2020). For the study in its entirety: Three sorted T-cell subsets (CD3+CD56+NKG2C+, CD3+CD56+NKG2C- and CD3+CD56-NKG2C+) from 8 or 9 donors had their TCR beta-chain repertoires profiled. Among the eight sequenced donors, only one was HCMV-seronegative, while the other seven were HCMV-seropositive. The study sequenced eight donors, all healthy volunteers chosen at random: three men and five women. Illumina HiSeq 2000/2500, MiSeq or NextSeq was used to sequence libraries as 2 x 150 bp reads. Beyond this particular receptor, the publication reports: In six donors, the dominant CD3+CD56+NKG2C+ clonotypes were among the top 10 CD8+ clonotypes and accounted for roughly 1.0-7.5% of CD8+ T cells. Whether the expanded NKG2C-expressing T cell clones were specific for HCMV antigens was left unclear. Those dominant clonotypes were again the most abundant among CD3+CD56-NKG2C+ cells in a handful of donors, at about 25-65%.

Sequencer: Illumina HiSeq 2000. The TCR beta cDNA libraries were made using 5'RACE template switching, a step that added both a universal primer site and unique molecular identifiers. Synthesis of cDNA was primed from the TCR beta constant segment and was followed by two consecutive PCR amplification steps. Under the source paper's analysis protocol: Reads were demultiplexed and grouped by UMI with MIGEC, and clonotypes were assembled and quantified with MiTCR. To exclude erroneous sequences, only TCR cDNA sequences supported by at least two reads were retained. Downstream repertoire analysis used the tcR package, and clonotypes were matched across fractions by CDR3 nucleotide sequence plus V segment. VDJmatch was used to annotate antigen specificity against VDJdb, with one amino acid substitution allowed in CDR3. TCRdb reprocessed the reads, reporting each CDR3 protein sequence once and no DNA. The V and J calls reflect TCRdb's pipeline rather than the authors' work. The sample table holds 440,000 or so distinct CDR3 sequences. Clones ranked in the top ten supply 6% to 9.5% of the sample.

HCMV-specific IgG was detected in serum with a commercial ELISA kit to determine HCMV serostatus. Ficoll density gradient centrifugation was used to isolate peripheral blood mononuclear cells from blood. The V gene is TRBV29-1 and the J gene is TRBJ2-1; lacking DNA, the TRBD1 call made by TCRdb goes unchecked. The sequence was obtained from a woman between 18 and 75 years old in good health. Material: blood T cells: a sorted CD56 or NKG2C T cell subset, CD4+ or CD8+ T cells, or bulk PBMC T cells (not recorded which). CDR3 region: CSGQGPSYNEQFF.